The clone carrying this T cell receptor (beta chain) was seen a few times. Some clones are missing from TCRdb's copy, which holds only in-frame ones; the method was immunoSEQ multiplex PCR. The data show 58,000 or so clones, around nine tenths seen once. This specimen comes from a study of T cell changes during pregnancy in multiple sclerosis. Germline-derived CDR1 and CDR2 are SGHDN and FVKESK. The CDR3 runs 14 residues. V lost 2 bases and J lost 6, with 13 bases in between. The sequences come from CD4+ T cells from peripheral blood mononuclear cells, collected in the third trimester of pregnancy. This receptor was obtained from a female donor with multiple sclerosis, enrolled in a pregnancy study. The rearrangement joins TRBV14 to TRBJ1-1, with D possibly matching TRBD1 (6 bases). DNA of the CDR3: TGTGCCAGCAGCCAACAACAGGGTTTAGCTGAAGCTTTCTTT. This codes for CASSQQQGLAEAFF.